Listed here is a single TCR beta chain. Repertoires were generated with immunoSEQ multiplex PCR, while TCRdb's copy carries only in-frame clones and drops some. Found here are some 110,000 clones, roughly 88% of them singletons; the top ten hold approximately 0.75%. This sample stems from a study of blood T cell repertoires in COVID-19. Study-level information: Specimens from acute and convalescent COVID-19 originated in the United States, Italy and Spain. PBMCs, B-cell-depleted T cells, or T cells were the source of the cDNA or gDNA that made up the material.

V was pared by 1 base and J by 15 bases, with 9 bases of the junction left unmatched. This CDR3 region has 13 residues. CDR1 is LGHDT and CDR2 is YNNKEL in the germline V gene (reference sequence). The sample taken for sequencing was peripheral blood. The rearrangement joins TRBV3-1 (or the pseudogene TRBV3-2) to TRBJ2-1, with 7 bases lining up with TRBD2. The source of this sequence is a woman aged 70-85 years with acute or convalescent COVID-19. The CDR3 DNA reads as TGTGCCAGCAGCCAAGCGGGGAGGGCCCGCTGGTTCTTC. Amino acid sequence: CASSQAGRARWFF.